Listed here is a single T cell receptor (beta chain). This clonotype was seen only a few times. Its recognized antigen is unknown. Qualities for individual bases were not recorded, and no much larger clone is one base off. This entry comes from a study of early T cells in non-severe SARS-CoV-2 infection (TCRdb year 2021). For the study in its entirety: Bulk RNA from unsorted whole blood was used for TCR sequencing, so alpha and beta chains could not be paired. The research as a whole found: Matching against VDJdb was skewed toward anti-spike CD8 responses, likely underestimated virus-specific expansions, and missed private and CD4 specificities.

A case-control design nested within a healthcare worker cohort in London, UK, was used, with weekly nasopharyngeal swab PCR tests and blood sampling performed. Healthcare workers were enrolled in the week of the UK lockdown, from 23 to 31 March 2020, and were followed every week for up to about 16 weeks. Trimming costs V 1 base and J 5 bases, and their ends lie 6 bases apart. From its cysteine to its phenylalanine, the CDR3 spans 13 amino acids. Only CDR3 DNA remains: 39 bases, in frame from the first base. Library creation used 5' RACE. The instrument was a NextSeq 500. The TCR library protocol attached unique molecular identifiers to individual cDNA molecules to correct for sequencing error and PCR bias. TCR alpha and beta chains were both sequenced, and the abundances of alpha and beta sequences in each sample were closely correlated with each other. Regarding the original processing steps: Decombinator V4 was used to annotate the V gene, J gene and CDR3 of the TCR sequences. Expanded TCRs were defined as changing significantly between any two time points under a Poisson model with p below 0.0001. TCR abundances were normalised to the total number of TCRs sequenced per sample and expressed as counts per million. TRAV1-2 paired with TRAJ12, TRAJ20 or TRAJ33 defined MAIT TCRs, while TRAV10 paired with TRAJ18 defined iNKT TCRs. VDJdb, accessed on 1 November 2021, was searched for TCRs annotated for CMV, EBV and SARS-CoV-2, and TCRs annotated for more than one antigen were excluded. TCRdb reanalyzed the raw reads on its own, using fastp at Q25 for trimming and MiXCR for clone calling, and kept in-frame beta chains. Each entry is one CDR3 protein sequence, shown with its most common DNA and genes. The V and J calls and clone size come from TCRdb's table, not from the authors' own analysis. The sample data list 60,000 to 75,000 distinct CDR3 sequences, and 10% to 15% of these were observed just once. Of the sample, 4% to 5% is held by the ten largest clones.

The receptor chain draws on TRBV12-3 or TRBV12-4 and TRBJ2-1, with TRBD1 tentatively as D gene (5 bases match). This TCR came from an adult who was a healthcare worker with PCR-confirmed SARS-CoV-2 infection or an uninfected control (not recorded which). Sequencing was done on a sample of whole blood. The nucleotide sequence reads TGTGCCAGCAGTTTAGGGGGCCACAATGAGCAGTTCTTC. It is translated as CASSLGGHNEQFF.